A selection of T cell receptor beta chains follows, all from one sample in a study of cytomegalovirus exposure and HLA in healthy donors. Sequencing used immunoSEQ multiplex PCR; TCRdb keeps in-frame clones, though not all of them. The sample includes roughly 110,000 clones, nearly 75% of them seen just once. Sequenced input: PBMCs. Receptors originate from a young man in good health and CMV-seropositive. Both conserved end residues are trimmed from each CDR3. Fields, in order: D gene, V gene, CDR3 protein. D genes are given only for firm matches.

NA	TRBV10-3	AFSEGEEGNTEAF
NA	TRBV7-2	ASSLLDTQY
TRBD1	TRBV5-1	ASSYTGGHEQY
TRBD1	TRBV4-1	ASSQGSGQGLYEQY
NA	TRBV6-6	ASSYRGIRSGNTIY
TRBD1	TRBV9	ASSVGPGQGSHEQY
TRBD2	TRBV5-1	AGSPGAGGGNEQF
NA	TRBV7-2	ASSRGQRSSGANVLT
NA	TRBV4-2	ASSQAFGQSNEKLF
NA	TRBV6-5	ASSLQGNNQPQH
NA	TRBV7-2	ASSLLQGSDEQY
TRBD1	TRBV27	ASSLSHRGLGEQY
TRBD1	TRBV6-5	ASSRLTGTNSPLH
NA	TRBV6-5	ASSYDRTPIYEQY
NA	TRBV19	ASSIQGFGPNEQF
NA	TRBV19	ASRSPLRGMNTEAF
NA	TRBV5-1	ASSLVAGRQETQY
TRBD1	TRBV5-6	ASSLGDRTYSPLH
TRBD1	TRBV12-5	ASGLVLGQGTDTQY
TRBD1	TRBV5-1	ASSLVGQGDEDT
NA	TRBV7-9	ASSRDPRTAVTEAF
TRBD1	TRBV13	ASSRQGANTGELF
TRBD1	TRBV4-1	ASSQDPWTGYNSPLH
TRBD2	TRBV28	ASTHLSGRGTDTQY
TRBD2	TRBV9	ASSTSAGERGEEQF
NA	TRBV7-2	ASSLAGTSGYT
NA	TRBV6-1	ASSDQGTLKNIQY
NA	TRBV7-2	ASSLGQLEAF
NA	TRBV19	ASSMGRGAPYEQY
NA	TRBV6-1	ASSEGSAGNPEAF
TRBD1	TRBV9	ASSEMTGGLYEQY
TRBD2	TRBV11-2	ASSLGAGGPYEQF
NA	TRBV5-1	ASSLERADTQY
NA	TRBV7-7	ASSLESANTGELF
TRBD1	TRBV19	ASSIGGQGIGYGYT
NA	TRBV6-5	ASSPLRDINQPQH
TRBD1	TRBV6-6	ASRIGTGWSGEQY
TRBD2	TRBV4-2	ASSRIAGGDDYEQY
TRBD1	TRBV7-7	ASSYRGNSPLH
TRBD1	TRBV5-1	ASSDGQGGGYT
NA	TRBV25-1	ASSDPTRGGNSPLH
NA	TRBV10-2	ASSAGEGQPQH
TRBD1	TRBV5-1	ASAPRTGQNGYT
TRBD2	TRBV28	ASSSSAGGHYNEQF